This T cell receptor (beta chain) was sequenced for a study of B cell selection in AIRE deficiency. Study results and limitations: Of 3,000 to 4,500 shared Treg TCRbeta sequences, over 30% were healthy-only, around 9.3% patient-only.

Produced via immunoSEQ multiplex PCR; TCRdb's table is partial and in-frame only. This sample yields roughly 23,000 clones, of which around 90% are seen a single time; more than 1.2% belongs to the top ten. Regulatory T cells were sorted as CD4+CD25hiCD127low/negative. Control samples were from healthy, unrelated donors. A word on this clone: What it binds is not known.

V lost 1 base and J lost 2, with 7 bases in between. This CDR3 has 14 amino acids. Germline CDR1 and CDR2: SGHAT and FQNNGV. Material for sequencing was CD4+CD25+ Tregs sorted from PBMCs. This chain connects TRBV11-2 to TRBJ2-3; a possible D gene is TRBD2 (6 bases). The origin of this receptor is a human donor in good health. The CDR3 DNA follows: TGTGCCAGCAGCTTAGGGGGGGTCACAGATACGCAGTATTTT. As protein: CASSLGGVTDTQYF. Using reference TRBV11-2 and TRBJ2-3 for the parts outside the CDR3, the full variable domain is EAGVAQSPRYKIIEKRQSVAFWCNPISGHATLYWYQQILGQGPKLLIQFQNNGVVDDSQLPKDRFSAERLKGVDSTLKIQPAKLEDSAVYLCASSLGGVTDTQYFGPGTRLTVL.